This entry is about one T cell receptor beta chain. Its matching antigen is unknown. Relapse was seen in all patients after autologous stem cell transplantation, and brentuximab vedotin exposure was variable. This sample is drawn from a study of PD-1 blockade in classical Hodgkin lymphoma. The repertoire was sequenced with immunoSEQ multiplex PCR; TCRdb's copy has only in-frame clones and lacks some. The table has about 21,000 clones, about three quarters seen once. General study results and limits: Only CD4+ TCR diversity, not CD8+, had risen significantly by C4D1. There remain no defined causes for the repertoire differences, which possibly reflect disease activity or prior therapy. Lower baseline TCR diversity marked trial partial responders and progressors.

This CDR3 is 15 amino acids long. Germline V gene sequence: CDR1 SNHLY, CDR2 FYNNEI. The germline V and J ends were trimmed by 4 bases and 0 bases, with 9 bases remaining between them. This sequence was found in a human donor with classical Hodgkin lymphoma. The chain is built from TRBV2 and TRBJ1-4; no reliable D call. The source was peripheral blood mononuclear cells (PBMCs), collected at baseline. CDR3 DNA: TGTGCCAGCAGTGGAGCTACTGCAACTAATGAAAAACTGTTTTTT. This gives the protein CASSGATATNEKLFF.